These T cell receptor beta chains were read from a single sample in a study of cytotoxic CD8 clonotypes in ibrutinib-treated CLL. Sequencing was performed with immunoSEQ multiplex PCR; in TCRdb, only in-frame clones are kept and a portion is missing. The data show 52,000 or so clones, around four fifths seen once. The material sequenced was PBMCs, taken after 24 months of ibrutinib treatment. These receptors were taken from a human donor with chronic lymphocytic leukemia. Both conserved end residues are part of each CDR3. Each record gives: clone size, D gene, J gene, V gene, CDR3 protein, CDR3 DNA. A D gene is named only where the DNA matches it firmly. Clone size is stated in some rows and not others, as once, few, many or a class when expanded.

size: NA; D: NA; J: TRBJ2-3; V: TRBV9; CDR3: CASSVDRPDTQYF; DNA: TGTGCCAGCAGCGTAGACCGCCCGGATACGCAGTATTTT
size: NA; D: NA; J: TRBJ2-7; V: TRBV28; CDR3: CASSLPIRGYEQYF; DNA: TGTGCCAGCAGTTTACCTATTAGAGGCTACGAGCAGTACTTC
size: NA; D: NA; J: TRBJ2-1; V: TRBV7-2; CDR3: CASSWGRVDYNEQFF; DNA: TGTGCCAGCAGCTGGGGTAGGGTGGACTACAATGAGCAGTTCTTC
size: NA; D: TRBD2; J: TRBJ2-7; V: TRBV7-9; CDR3: CASSPPIGGAYEQYF; DNA: TGTGCCAGCAGCCCACCGATTGGGGGGGCCTACGAGCAGTACTTC
size: NA; D: TRBD2; J: TRBJ2-5; V: TRBV7-9; CDR3: CASSRFPGLAGGDETQYF; DNA: TGTGCCAGCAGCCGTTTTCCGGGACTAGCGGGAGGGGATGAGACCCAGTACTTC
size: NA; D: NA; J: TRBJ2-7; V: TRBV5-1; CDR3: CASSLVGSSYEQYF; DNA: TGCGCCAGCAGCTTGGTCGGCAGCTCCTACGAGCAGTACTTC
size: NA; D: NA; J: TRBJ1-2; V: TRBV10-3; CDR3: CAIRDGASYGYTF; DNA: TGTGCCATCAGGGATGGGGCCTCCTATGGCTACACCTTC
size: NA; D: NA; J: TRBJ1-5; V: TRBV19; CDR3: CASSIGRYNQPQHF; DNA: TGTGCCAGTAGTATAGGGCGGTACAATCAGCCCCAGCATTTT
size: NA; D: TRBD2; J: TRBJ2-7; V: TRBV27; CDR3: CASSQFSGRGSYEQYF; DNA: TGTGCCAGCAGTCAATTTAGCGGGAGGGGTTCCTACGAGCAGTACTTC
size: NA; D: NA; J: TRBJ2-5; V: TRBV11-2; CDR3: CASSRPAGAGRETQYF; DNA: TGTGCCAGCAGCCGACCCGCGGGGGCTGGGCGAGAGACCCAGTACTTC
size: NA; D: NA; J: TRBJ2-5; V: TRBV19; CDR3: CASSIGGSGVTETQYF; DNA: TGTGCCAGTAGTATAGGGGGTAGCGGAGTTACAGAGACCCAGTACTTC
size: NA; D: NA; J: TRBJ1-4; V: TRBV5-8; CDR3: CASSSSVGSVEKLFF; DNA: TGTGCCAGCAGCTCTTCGGTCGGCTCGGTTGAAAAACTGTTTTTT
size: NA; D: TRBD2; J: TRBJ2-5; V: TRBV11-2; CDR3: CASSPRRAGNQETQYF; DNA: TGTGCCAGCAGCCCCCGTCGAGCGGGGAACCAAGAGACCCAGTACTTC
size: once; D: NA; J: TRBJ2-5; V: TRBV5-1; CDR3: CASRVVQQETQYF; DNA: TGCGCCAGCAGAGTAGTACAGCAAGAGACCCAGTACTTC
size: many; D: TRBD1; J: TRBJ1-1; V: TRBV11-2; CDR3: CASSDTTGFYLNTEAFF; DNA: TGTGCCAGCAGTGATACGACAGGGTTCTACTTGAACACTGAAGCTTTCTTT
size: few; D: TRBD2; J: TRBJ2-1; V: TRBV5-1; CDR3: CASSLDSGSMNEQFF; DNA: TGCGCCAGCAGCTTGGATAGCGGGAGTATGAATGAGCAGTTCTTC
size: NA; D: TRBD1; J: TRBJ1-1; V: TRBV7-2; CDR3: CASSADRVTEAFF; DNA: TGTGCCAGCAGCGCGGACAGGGTAACTGAAGCTTTCTTT
size: once; D: TRBD2; J: TRBJ2-3; V: TRBV9; CDR3: CASSARAGDSTDTQYF; DNA: TGTGCCAGCAGCGCCCGAGCGGGGGACAGCACAGATACGCAGTATTTT
size: NA; D: NA; J: TRBJ1-5; V: TRBV7-2; CDR3: CASKDLSISNQPQHF; DNA: TGTGCCAGCAAAGATTTATCTATAAGCAATCAGCCCCAGCATTTT
size: NA; D: NA; J: TRBJ2-3; V: TRBV19; CDR3: CASSIVQAIDTQYF; DNA: TGTGCCAGTAGTATAGTTCAAGCGATAGATACGCAGTATTTT
size: NA; D: NA; J: TRBJ2-5; V: TRBV27; CDR3: CASSLSIQGNSYQETQYF; DNA: TGTGCCAGCAGTTTATCGATTCAGGGAAACTCGTACCAAGAGACCCAGTACTTC
size: few; D: NA; J: TRBJ2-7; V: TRBV6-1; CDR3: CASIRPRSYEQYF; DNA: TGTGCCAGCATAAGGCCCAGATCCTACGAGCAGTACTTC
size: NA; D: TRBD2; J: TRBJ2-1; V: TRBV9; CDR3: CASSVAGLAQNEQFF; DNA: TGTGCCAGCAGCGTAGCGGGACTAGCCCAGAATGAGCAGTTCTTC
size: once; D: TRBD1; J: TRBJ2-7; V: TRBV11-2; CDR3: CASSLGQGAFEQYF; DNA: TGTGCCAGCAGCTTAGGCCAGGGGGCGTTCGAGCAGTACTTC
size: NA; D: NA; J: TRBJ2-1; V: TRBV10-1; CDR3: CASSEMGATSYNEQFF; DNA: TGCGCCAGCAGTGAGATGGGAGCGACCTCCTACAATGAGCAGTTCTTC
size: NA; D: NA; J: TRBJ1-1; V: TRBV5-6; CDR3: CASSLGTRTDTEAFF; DNA: TGTGCCAGCAGCTTGGGTACGAGGACAGACACTGAAGCTTTCTTT
size: NA; D: NA; J: TRBJ2-7; V: TRBV18; CDR3: CASSPTPSDEQYF; DNA: TGTGCCAGCTCACCGACTCCTAGCGACGAGCAGTACTTC
size: NA; D: TRBD2; J: TRBJ2-1; V: TRBV5-8; CDR3: CASSLRAGATSNEQFF; DNA: TGTGCCAGCAGCTTGAGAGCGGGAGCTACCTCCAATGAGCAGTTCTTC
size: NA; D: NA; J: TRBJ1-1; V: TRBV7-9; CDR3: CASRPSTGMNTEAFF; DNA: TGTGCCAGCAGACCATCGACAGGCATGAACACTGAAGCTTTCTTT
size: NA; D: NA; J: TRBJ2-6; V: TRBV14; CDR3: CASSQDLATGANVLTF; DNA: TGTGCCAGCAGCCAAGATCTAGCGACCGGGGCCAACGTCCTGACTTTC
size: NA; D: TRBD1; J: TRBJ1-1; V: TRBV7-9; CDR3: CASSPGQGVNTEAFF; DNA: TGTGCCAGCAGCCCAGGACAGGGAGTGAACACTGAAGCTTTCTTT
size: NA; D: TRBD2; J: TRBJ2-3; V: TRBV5-1; CDR3: CASSRNSGSTDTQYF; DNA: TGCGCCAGCAGCAGGAATAGCGGGAGCACAGATACGCAGTATTTT
size: NA; D: NA; J: TRBJ1-1; V: TRBV27; CDR3: CASSLFEGRRNTEAFF; DNA: TGTGCCAGCAGTTTATTCGAGGGACGGAGGAACACTGAAGCTTTCTTT
size: NA; D: NA; J: TRBJ2-1; V: TRBV29-1; CDR3: CSVERTSGNEQFF; DNA: TGCAGCGTAGAACGGACGTCGGGCAATGAGCAGTTCTTC
size: NA; D: NA; J: TRBJ1-1; V: TRBV11-2; CDR3: CASSLVLVMNTEAFF; DNA: TGTGCCAGCAGCTTAGTCTTGGTCATGAACACTGAAGCTTTCTTT
size: NA; D: TRBD1; J: TRBJ2-5; V: TRBV6-1; CDR3: CASSFATGESETQYF; DNA: TGTGCCAGCAGTTTTGCGACAGGGGAGTCCGAGACCCAGTACTTC
size: NA; D: NA; J: TRBJ1-2; V: TRBV6-5; CDR3: CASSYSTQGYGYTF; DNA: TGTGCCAGCAGTTACTCGACCCAGGGCTATGGCTACACCTTC
size: NA; D: NA; J: TRBJ1-1; V: TRBV2; CDR3: CASTPGLLSKNTEAFF; DNA: TGTGCCAGCACCCCGGGTTTATTGTCGAAGAACACTGAAGCTTTCTTT
size: NA; D: NA; J: TRBJ2-5; V: TRBV25-1; CDR3: CASSPGSQETQYF; DNA: TGTGCCAGCAGCCCGGGATCGCAAGAGACCCAGTACTTC
size: few; D: TRBD2; J: TRBJ2-1; V: TRBV9; CDR3: CASSTPSGGAAYGNEQFF; DNA: TGTGCCAGCAGCACCCCTTCCGGGGGGGCCGCCTACGGAAATGAGCAGTTCTTC
size: once; D: NA; J: TRBJ1-1; V: TRBV5-5; CDR3: CASSLSGSPEAFF; DNA: TGTGCCAGCAGCTTGTCAGGCAGCCCTGAAGCTTTCTTT
size: NA; D: TRBD1; J: TRBJ2-6; V: TRBV18; CDR3: CASSPLRQGSGANVLTF; DNA: TGTGCCAGCTCACCACTGCGACAGGGCTCTGGGGCCAACGTCCTGACTTTC
size: NA; D: NA; J: TRBJ1-5; V: TRBV19; CDR3: CASSETGTSYQPQHF; DNA: TGTGCCAGTAGTGAAACCGGGACCTCCTATCAGCCCCAGCATTTT
size: NA; D: TRBD2; J: TRBJ2-3; V: TRBV19; CDR3: CASSIAGLAGDTDTQYF; DNA: TGTGCCAGTAGTATAGCTGGACTAGCGGGAGATACAGATACGCAGTATTTT
size: NA; D: NA; J: TRBJ1-1; V: TRBV19; CDR3: CASSPDTKGSEAFF; DNA: TGTGCCAGTAGTCCAGATACGAAGGGGTCTGAAGCTTTCTTT
size: NA; D: TRBD1; J: TRBJ1-2; V: TRBV28; CDR3: CASSPSTGGGYTF; DNA: TGTGCCAGCAGTCCATCGACAGGGGGTGGCTACACCTTC
size: NA; D: TRBD2; J: TRBJ2-7; V: TRBV7-2; CDR3: CASSPGGGRAVEQYF; DNA: TGTGCCAGCAGCCCGGGCGGCGGGAGGGCGGTGGAGCAGTACTTC
size: NA; D: TRBD1; J: TRBJ2-5; V: TRBV5-8; CDR3: CASSLTGQQETQYF; DNA: TGTGCCAGCAGCTTGACGGGACAGCAAGAGACCCAGTACTTC
size: NA; D: NA; J: TRBJ1-2; V: TRBV18; CDR3: CASSPGRAGYTF; DNA: TGTGCCAGCTCACCAGGGAGGGCTGGCTACACCTTC
size: NA; D: NA; J: TRBJ2-7; V: TRBV20-1; CDR3: CSAPRGVEQYF; DNA: TGCAGTGCTCCTAGAGGAGTCGAGCAGTACTTC
size: NA; D: TRBD2; J: TRBJ2-2; V: TRBV2; CDR3: CASSVERETGELFF; DNA: TGTGCCAGCAGTGTAGAGCGGGAGACCGGGGAGCTGTTTTTT